The rows below give T cell receptor beta chains drawn from one sample of a study of cytomegalovirus exposure and HLA in healthy donors. Repertoires were generated with immunoSEQ multiplex PCR, while TCRdb's copy carries only in-frame clones and drops some. The sample lists 100,000 or so clones, roughly 13% occurring once. The sequenced material came from PBMCs. The origin of the receptors is a man aged 35 to 55 in good health and CMV-seropositive. Both conserved end residues are part of each CDR3. The D gene is left open where the match is weak. Rows give clone size only sometimes, using once, few, many, or a class for an expanded clone.

d_gene	abundance	v_gene	j_gene	CDR3nt	CDR3aa
TRBD2	few	TRBV30	TRBJ2-7	TGTGCCTGGAGGTTGAGCGGGAGTGCTCAGTACTTC	CAWRLSGSAQYF
TRBD2	few	TRBV5-4	TRBJ2-7	TGTGCCAGCAGCTCGGGACGACTAGCGGGAACCTACGAGCAGTACTTC	CASSSGRLAGTYEQYF
.	few	TRBV7-9	TRBJ2-3	TGTGCCAGCAGCTTAGATCCTAGCACAGATACGCAGTATTTT	CASSLDPSTDTQYF
TRBD2	.	TRBV9	TRBJ2-1	TGTGCCAGCAGCGTTCGACTAGCGCCTCACAATGAGCAGTTCTTC	CASSVRLAPHNEQFF
.	.	TRBV6-6	TRBJ2-1	TGTGCCAGCAGTCCCGAGGGCTACAATGAGCAGTTCTTC	CASSPEGYNEQFF
TRBD1	.	TRBV5-1	TRBJ1-4	TGCGCCAGCAGCCCGGGGACAGCAACTAATGAAAAACTGTTTTTT	CASSPGTATNEKLFF
TRBD1	few	TRBV6-1	TRBJ2-4	TGTGCCAGCAGTGTCCGGGACAGCGCTGACCTCTACATTCAGTACTTC	CASSVRDSADLYIQYF
TRBD2	.	TRBV11-2	TRBJ2-7	TGTGCCAGCAGTCCACTTAGGACTAGCGCCGACGAGCAGTACTTC	CASSPLRTSADEQYF
TRBD2	few	TRBV5-1	TRBJ2-5	TGCGCCAGCAGCTTGGTAGCGGGAGGAACGGAGACCCAGTACTTC	CASSLVAGGTETQYF
.	.	TRBV27	TRBJ2-7	TGTGCCAGCAGTTTACTCGGCGCTGGCGGAGCCTACGAGCAGTACTTC	CASSLLGAGGAYEQYF
.	.	TRBV6-6	TRBJ2-2	TGTGCCAGCAGCCCCCCGCTACTGAACACCGGGGAGCTGTTTTTT	CASSPPLLNTGELFF
TRBD2	few	TRBV9	TRBJ2-1	TGTGCCAGCAGCCCCCTCGCGGGAGGGACCTACAATGAGCAGTTCTTC	CASSPLAGGTYNEQFF
.	.	TRBV4-2	TRBJ2-3	TGTGCCAGCAGCCAGGCCTCGATCACAGATACGCAGTATTTT	CASSQASITDTQYF
.	few	TRBV6-5	TRBJ2-1	TGTGCCAGCAGTTACAGAGCAGAGCAGTTCTTC	CASSYRAEQFF
.	.	TRBV2	TRBJ2-1	TGTGCCAGCAGTGTATCGAGCCCCCGAAGCGAGCAGTTCTTC	CASSVSSPRSEQFF
.	.	TRBV2	TRBJ2-5	TGTGCCAGCAGTGAAGCGATCTTAGGGGCCGAGACCCAGTACTTC	CASSEAILGAETQYF
TRBD1	.	TRBV7-6	TRBJ1-2	TGTGCCAGCAGCCTACTTGGACAGGATGGCTACACCTTC	CASSLLGQDGYTF
.	few	TRBV15	TRBJ2-3	TGTGCCACCAGCAGAGAGAGGGGACTGGGGCGCACAGATACGCAGTATTTT	CATSRERGLGRTDTQYF
.	few	TRBV9	TRBJ2-3	TGTGCCAGCAGCGTAGTGTCCGGGGTTGGTGGAGATACGCAGTATTTT	CASSVVSGVGGDTQYF
.	few	TRBV28	TRBJ1-5	TGTGCCAGCACCGATACAGGGAGAACTCAGCCCCAGCATTTT	CASTDTGRTQPQHF
TRBD2	.	TRBV7-6	TRBJ2-5	TGTGCCAGCAGCGTCAGCGGGAGGGCGAGCGGAGAGACCCAGTACTTC	CASSVSGRASGETQYF
TRBD1	few	TRBV12-5	TRBJ2-7	TGTGCTAGTGGCTGGGGACAGACTCACAGCAGCTTC	CASGWGQTHSSF
TRBD1	few	TRBV10-3	TRBJ2-3	TGTGCCGTTCAGGGGGCAGGCCCCGCGCAGTATTTT	CAVQGAGPAQYF
.	.	TRBV6-1	TRBJ2-3	TGTGCCAGCAGCCTCCTGGCTCAATCGGGAGATACGCAGTATTTT	CASSLLAQSGDTQYF
.	.	TRBV4-1	TRBJ2-5	TGCGCCAGCAGCCCCCGGGACCTGGGGGGAGAAGAGACCCAGTACTTC	CASSPRDLGGEETQYF
.	.	TRBV10-1	TRBJ2-3	TGCGCCAGCAGTGACTCGGGACTTCAGGGAGATACGCAGTATTTT	CASSDSGLQGDTQYF
TRBD2	.	TRBV5-1	TRBJ2-1	TGCGCCAGCAGCTCCCTAGCGGGAGGACACAATGAGCAGTTCTTC	CASSSLAGGHNEQFF
.	few	TRBV28	TRBJ1-5	TGTGCCAGCACCCCGGGGAGGTTAGGGAATCAGCCCCAGCATTTT	CASTPGRLGNQPQHF
.	few	TRBV2	TRBJ1-2	TGTGCCAGCAGTCTGCAGGGGTCCTATGGCTACACCTTC	CASSLQGSYGYTF
.	few	TRBV7-2	TRBJ1-1	TGTGCCAGCCAGCCACCCGGGACACTGAACACTGAAGCTTTCTTT	CASQPPGTLNTEAFF
.	.	TRBV18	TRBJ2-7	TGTGCCAGCTCACCAGCGTCGACTAGATACGAGCAGTACTTC	CASSPASTRYEQYF
.	few	TRBV5-1	TRBJ2-2	TGCGCCAGCAGCTTACAGGGCTTGGGAAACACCGGGGAGCTGTTTTTT	CASSLQGLGNTGELFF
TRBD1	.	TRBV4-3	TRBJ2-7	TGCGCCAGCAGCCCCATGGGACAGTCCTACGAGCAGTACTTC	CASSPMGQSYEQYF
TRBD2	.	TRBV4-1	TRBJ2-3	TGCGCCAGCAGCCATGGCGGGAGAAGCACAGATACGCAGTATTTT	CASSHGGRSTDTQYF
TRBD1	few	TRBV30	TRBJ1-2	TGTGCCTGGGACGACAGGGGCGACTATGGCTACACCTTC	CAWDDRGDYGYTF
TRBD1	once	TRBV4-3	TRBJ2-5	TGCGCCAGCAGCCAAGATTCGGGGACAGGGAGAGAGACCCAGTACTTC	CASSQDSGTGRETQYF
TRBD2	.	TRBV27	TRBJ2-1	TGTGCCAGCAGTTCATTACTAGCGGTCAATGAGCAGTTCTTC	CASSSLLAVNEQFF